This T cell receptor (beta chain) was identified during a study of T cells in localized non-small cell lung cancer. TCRdb keeps only in-frame clones here, not all; method: immunoSEQ multiplex PCR. This sample has about 78,000 clones, with around four fifths found just once. Trimming took 4 bases from V and 5 from J, leaving 17 bases between them. The germline V gene encodes CDR1 MGHRA and CDR2 YSYEKL. There are 15 residues in the CDR3. Whole-study results and caveats: With higher T cell density in blood came longer overall survival.

On this clone itself: Its cognate antigen is unknown.

The TCR originated in a man aged 40 to 70 with stage I lung adenocarcinoma. The material sequenced was peripheral blood, taken before any cancer treatment. This chain links TRBV4-1 with TRBJ1-1; possibly TRBD1 for D (5 bases). CDR3 in DNA: TGCGCCAGCAGCCCAGTCGTGACCCGGGGGACTGAAGCTTTCTTT. Translated, it gives CASSPVVTRGTEAFF.